The clone carrying this T cell receptor (beta chain) was detected only once. The data were taken from a study of cytomegalovirus exposure and HLA in healthy donors. This PCR relied on a set of 60 Vbeta primers and 13 Jbeta primers. Data came from immunoSEQ multiplex PCR; TCRdb stores just in-frame clones and leaves some out. The sample lists more than 85,000 clones, roughly four fifths occurring once. The sample was PBMCs. This receptor was taken from a male donor in good health and CMV-seropositive.

CDR3 region: CASSLGLDAGRPSGYGYTF. The CDR3 region has the DNA TGCGCCAGCAGCTTAGGGTTAGACGCGGGCAGACCCTCTGGCTATGGCTACACCTTC. The rearrangement uses TRBV5-1 and TRBJ1-2; D not resolved. The germline V gene encodes CDR1 SGHRS and CDR2 YFSETQ. There are 19 residues in the CDR3. V was cut by 2 bases and J by 4 bases, with 27 bases left in between.